This paragraph covers one T cell receptor beta chain sequence. V was clipped by 6 bases and J by 2 bases; unmatched bases: 7. Germline V gene sequence: CDR1 LNHDA, CDR2 SQIVND (reference sequence). The CDR3 covers 15 residues. The data were obtained in a study of blood T cell repertoires in COVID-19. About the research overall: COVID-19 samples collected from the United States, Italy and Spain covered acute and convalescent phases. PBMCs, B-cell-depleted T cells, or T cells provided the cDNA or gDNA that made up the material.

As originally analysed: Quantification of nucleated cells was approximated via reference gene primer amplification. The method was immunoSEQ multiplex PCR; TCRdb's version includes in-frame clones alone and lacks a portion of them. Clone size and V and J calls were adopted from that table, with D and trimming inferred from the DNA. Altogether roughly 120,000 clones are present, approximately 80% being singletons, with the ten largest covering about 7.3%. The chain is built from TRBV19 and TRBJ1-3; 7 nucleotides line up with TRBD1. What was sequenced was peripheral blood. This receptor was identified in a woman in her thirties or forties with acute or convalescent COVID-19. The CDR3 is CASRTGQDPGNTIYF. CDR3 bases: TGTGCCAGTAGAACTGGACAGGACCCTGGAAACACCATATATTTT.